These 20 T cell receptor beta chains share one sample of origin, sequenced in a study of low-dose radiotherapy and immunotherapy resistance in tumors. Primers used for first-strand cDNA, a TRAV- and TRBV-specific set, covered both alpha and beta chains. The authors ran approximately 20 PCR cycles to amplify TCRs with a constant-region primer and V-primer adapter. Via MiXCR, TCRdb re-called the reads, giving one row per CDR3 protein. The data show 75,000 to 95,000 distinct CDR3 sequences, 9.4% seen once. The sample's time point: before trial treatment. Material: PBMCs, obtained before treatment. Receptors originate from a male donor with prostate cancer.

A remark on this clonotype: The limits of the CDR3 on the DNA are not certain, so only TCRdb's listed CDR3 is given. J is TRBJ2-2 and V is TRBV12-3 or TRBV12-4; the table assigns TRBD1, which was not confirmed against the DNA. Termini included, the CDR3 measures 16 amino acids. CDR3: CASSLRTGSNGELFFF.

This clonotype was counted only a few times. The chain has TRBV5-4 and TRBJ2-7, with 11 nucleotides matching TRBD2. The CDR3 has 15 residues. The germline V gene encodes CDR1 SGHNT and CDR2 YYREEE (reference sequence). Unmatched junction bases numbered 6, after V lost 3 bases and J lost 4 bases. The CDR3 loop reads CASSSSGLAVYEQYF. CDR3 nucleotides: TGTGCCAGCAGCTCCTCGGGACTAGCGGTGTACGAGCAGTACTTC.

This clonotype was picked up many times. CDR3 nucleotides: TGTGCCATCAGTGAGTCGTCGGAGTATGGCTACACCTTC. This gives the protein CAISESSEYGYTF. The J gene is TRBJ1-2, the V gene TRBV10-3; D call uncertain. The V end was cut by 0 bases, the J end by 5 bases, with 7 bases between. The CDR3 spans 13 residues. Germline CDR1 ENHRY, CDR2 SYGVKD.

This clonotype came up many times. The chain links TRBV20-1 to TRBJ2-5; perhaps TRBD1 as D (6 bases). There are 17 residues in the CDR3. Trimming took off 0 bases at V and 6 bases at J, with 23 bases between the two ends. Germline lookup yields CDR1 DFQATT and CDR2 SNEGSKA (reference sequence). CDR3 in amino acids: CSARDSGFQGPLKTQYF. The CDR3 DNA is TGCAGTGCTAGAGATTCAGGGTTCCAGGGGCCCCTGAAGACCCAGTACTTC.

This clonotype was seen repeatedly, ten times or more. J is TRBJ2-3 and V is TRBV7-3, with D perhaps matching TRBD2 (5 bases). The germline V gene has CDR1 SGHTA and CDR2 FQGTGA. Trimming took off 5 bases at V and 5 bases at J, with 17 bases between the two ends. The CDR3 spans 15 residues. CDR3 nucleotide sequence: TGTGCCAGCAGCCTAGAGGGCCTCGGCGGAGATACGCAGTATTTT. Translation: CASSLEGLGGDTQYF.

At least ten counts were recorded for this clonotype. The gene calls are TRBV19 and TRBJ2-5; D not resolved. Germline-derived CDR1 and CDR2 are LNHDA and SQIVND (reference sequence). Trimming removed 3 bases from V and 1 base from J, with 6 bases in between. This CDR3 is 13 amino acids long. CDR3 in amino acids: CASSMGSQETQYF. The CDR3 nucleotides read TGTGCCAGTAGTATGGGCAGCCAAGAGACCCAGTACTTC.

This clonotype was recorded a few times. The genes are TRBV19 and TRBJ1-1, with unresolved D. CDR3 size: 15 residues. The V gene lost 2 bases and the J gene lost 0 bases, with 10 bases spanning the gap. The germline CDR1 and CDR2 sequences are LNHDA and SQIVND (reference sequence). In DNA, the CDR3 is TGTGCCAGTAGTATATGGGCAGACGTGAACACTGAAGCTTTCTTT. Its protein product is CASSIWADVNTEAFF.

In its sample, this clonotype was seen many times. The J gene is TRBJ2-1, the V gene TRBV5-5; 12 nucleotides agree with TRBD2. The CDR3 has 16 residues. Germline V lookup: CDR1 SGHKS, CDR2 YYEKEE (reference sequence). J gave up 9 bases and V 1 base, and 8 bases lay outside the gene matches. The CDR3 here is CASSLLAGGPFSEQFF. The CDR3 DNA reads as TGTGCCAGCAGCTTGCTAGCGGGAGGGCCCTTCTCTGAGCAGTTCTTC.

For this clonotype: A read error is the likely source, as a far larger clone sits one nucleotide away. V and J are TRBV25-1 and TRBJ2-7; 12 bases are a match to TRBD2. The CDR3 is 15 amino acids. CDR1 is MGHDK and CDR2 is SYGVNS in the germline V gene. V trimming: 6 bases; J trimming: 7 bases; junction bases outside the gene matches: 10. The CDR3 protein is CASSPSGRVYNEQYF. CDR3 nucleotides: TGTGCCAGCAGCCCTAGCGGGAGGGTTTACAATGAGCAGTACTTC.

This clonotype was found many times. The rearrangement uses TRBV24-1 and TRBJ2-3; D perhaps matches TRBD1 (7 bases). Germline V gives CDR1 KGHDR, CDR2 SFDVKD. The CDR3 runs 16 residues. The V gene lost 5 bases and the J gene lost 4 bases, with 18 bases spanning the gap. CDR3 nucleotide sequence: TGTGCCACCAGTGTTCCCCGACAGGGCGGGGCAGATACGCAGTATTTT. Translated, it gives CATSVPRQGGADTQYF.

V and J are TRBV28 and TRBJ1-1; 9 bases match TRBD1. Unmatched junction bases numbered 3, after V lost 2 bases and J lost 5 bases. CDR3 size: 14 residues. The germline gives CDR1 MDHEN, CDR2 SYDVKM. CDR3 residues: CASSLTGGVTEAFF. The DNA of the CDR3 is TGTGCCAGCAGTTTAACAGGGGGCGTGACTGAAGCTTTCTTT.

This clonotype occurred many times. The rearrangement links TRBV30 to TRBJ1-5; D is unclear. The germline gives CDR1 GTSNPN, CDR2 SVGIG (reference sequence). The CDR3 extends over 14 amino acids. The germline V and J ends were trimmed by 4 bases and 2 bases, with 12 bases remaining between them. CDR3 sequence reads: CAWTRGPGNQPQHF. CDR3 DNA: TGTGCCTGGACGCGCGGCCCGGGCAATCAGCCCCAGCATTTT.

This clonotype was observed at least ten times. This could be a read error, since a much larger clone is one nucleotide away. The J gene is TRBJ2-5, the V gene TRBV20-1; D ambiguous. Trimming removed 0 bases at V and 5 bases at J, with 1 base between. This CDR3 spans 10 amino acids. CDR1 and CDR2 from the germline V gene are DFQATT and SNEGSKA (reference sequence). This chain's CDR3 is CSARDETQYF. The CDR3 DNA reads TGCAGTGCTAGAGACGAGACCCAGTACTTC.

This clonotype was picked up many times. J is TRBJ2-1 and V is TRBV4-3, with TRBD2 matching over 8 bases. The germline gives CDR1 LGHNA, CDR2 YSLEER. The CDR3 is 13 residues long. The V segment lost 4 bases and the J segment 8 bases; nucleotides outside the gene matches: 4. The CDR3 reads CASSRQREYEQFF. CDR3 nucleotides: TGCGCCAGCAGCCGCCAGCGGGAGTATGAGCAGTTCTTC.

This clonotype was detected many times. The rearrangement links TRBV20-1 to TRBJ2-7; 7 nucleotides line up with TRBD2. V trimming: 6 bases; J trimming: 7 bases; junction bases outside the gene matches: 21. This CDR3 comprises 16 residues. Germline V gene data show CDR1 as DFQATT and CDR2 as SNEGSKA (reference sequence). CDR3 sequence: CSARGSVLWEGQEQYF. The CDR3 bases are TGCAGTGCCCGTGGGTCGGTTTTGTGGGAGGGCCAAGAGCAGTACTTC.

This clonotype occurred many times. This sequence joins TRBV5-4 and TRBJ2-1, with 8 bases matching TRBD1. CDR3 size: 13 residues. The ends lost 3 bases at V and 6 bases at J; junction bases unmatched: 2. Looked up from germline, CDR1 is SGHNT and CDR2 is YYREEE (reference sequence). The CDR3 reads CASSYTGGNEQFF. The CDR3 DNA sequence: TGTGCCAGCAGCTACACAGGGGGCAATGAGCAGTTCTTC. The entire variable domain, with the rest obtained from reference TRBV5-4 and TRBJ2-1, is as follows: ETGVTQSPTHLIKTRGQQVTLRCSSQSGHNTVSWYQQALGQGPQFIFQYYREEENGRGNFPPRFSGLQFPNYSSELNVNALELDDSALYLCASSYTGGNEQFFGPGTRLTVL.

This clonotype was observed many times. The CDR3 here is CAISESIQGDEKLFF. The CDR3 DNA follows: TGTGCCATCAGTGAGTCGATACAGGGGGATGAAAAACTGTTTTTT. The rearrangement uses TRBV10-3 and TRBJ1-4; 8 bases align to TRBD1. Germline-derived CDR1 and CDR2 are ENHRY and SYGVKD. CDR3 length: 15 residues. V shed 0 bases and J 6 bases; nucleotides not matched to a gene: 3.

This chain uses TRBV20-1 with TRBJ1-6; no clear D. CDR3 size: 15 residues. Trimming removed 5 bases at V and 8 bases at J, with 19 bases between. Germline CDR1 is DFQATT and CDR2 is SNEGSKA (reference sequence). Written as DNA, the CDR3 is TGCAGTGCTGGACGCCCCCTCGGATGGGATTCACCCCTCCACTTT. This translates into CSAGRPLGWDSPLHF.

This clonotype was picked up many times. This chain joins TRBV3-1 and TRBJ1-6, with unresolved D. The CDR3 contains 16 residues. In germline, CDR1 is LGHDT, CDR2 YNNKEL (reference sequence). V was clipped by 0 bases and J by 0 bases, with 6 bases between them. CDR3 residues: CASSQEYVSYNSPLHF. The CDR3 nucleotides read TGTGCCAGCAGCCAAGAGTACGTCTCCTATAATTCACCCCTCCACTTT.

This clonotype occurred many times. The rearrangement joins TRBV20-1 to TRBJ1-2; 9 bases match TRBD1. The CDR3 covers 12 residues. V was clipped by 5 bases and J by 6 bases; unmatched bases: 4. Germline V gene data show CDR1 as DFQATT and CDR2 as SNEGSKA (reference sequence). Here the CDR3 DNA reads TGCAGTGCTGGACAGGGGCAGGATGGCTACACCTTC. Translated: CSAGQGQDGYTF.